A single sample is the source of the 16 T cell receptor beta chains below, sequenced in a study of T cells after yellow fever vaccination. MiXCR, run by TCRdb on the 5' RACE reads, gives a single entry per CDR3 protein. The data contain around 340,000 distinct CDR3 sequences, approximately 13% of them singletons. The sequencing here drew on CD4+ T cells sorted from PBMCs, taken 15 days after the yellow fever booster vaccination. These TCRs come from a man aged 18 to 29 who received the YFV17D yellow fever vaccine.

The table lists this clonotype with a few counts. The chain is built from TRBV20-1 and TRBJ2-2; D is undetermined. Germline CDR1 reads DFQATT; CDR2 reads SNEGSKA (reference sequence). V was shortened by 0 bases and J by 5 bases, with 19 bases between the two germline ends. The CDR3 is made up of 17 amino acids. CDR3 coding DNA: TGCAGTGCTAGAGATGGTCGGACCGGGCCGCGAACCGGGGAGCTGTTTTTT. Its protein product is CSARDGRTGPRTGELFF.

The chain uses TRBV5-6 and TRBJ2-7; 15 positions agree with TRBD2. Germline lookup yields CDR1 SGHDT and CDR2 YYEEEE. The CDR3 is 15 residues long. V lost 7 bases to trimming and J lost 0 bases; unmatched junction nucleotides: 2. CDR3 nucleotides: TGTGCCAGCGGACTAGCGGGGGGGTCCTCCTACGAGCAGTACGTC. This sequence encodes CASGLAGGSSYEQYV.

V gene TRBV20-1 combines with J gene TRBJ2-3; D possibly corresponds to TRBD2 (5 bases). The CDR3 has 17 amino acids. From germline, CDR1 is DFQATT and CDR2 SNEGSKA (reference sequence). V lost 6 bases and J 0 bases, leaving 22 bases between the germline ends. The CDR3 coding sequence is TGCAGTGCAGCGATACTAGAATCCCGTTCTAGCACAGATACGCAGTATTTT. Protein product: CSAAILESRSSTDTQYF.

This clonotype was found many times. The V gene is TRBV7-8, the J gene TRBJ2-3, with D unclear. Per germline, CDR1 SGHVS and CDR2 FQNEAQ. CDR3 length: 14 residues. The ends were cut back, 2 bases at V and 0 bases at J, with 6 bases in the middle. The chain's CDR3 is CASSLLPSTDTQYF. CDR3 DNA sequence: TGTGCCAGCAGCTTACTACCTAGCACAGATACGCAGTATTTT.

This clonotype was recorded a few times. The chain carries TRBV10-3 and TRBJ2-5, with TRBD2 matching 10 bases. Germline V gene data show CDR1 as ENHRY and CDR2 as SYGVKD. With V trimmed by 3 bases and J by 4 bases, 11 bases remained unmatched. The CDR3 has 17 amino acids. The CDR3 coding sequence is TGTGCCATCAGTGACCTGAGGACTAGCGGCCCCACAGAGACCCAGTACTTC. Amino acid sequence: CAISDLRTSGPTETQYF.

The rearrangement links TRBV7-9 to TRBJ1-1; 9 positions match TRBD1. This CDR3 has 13 amino acids. Germline V lookup: CDR1 SEHNR, CDR2 FQNEAQ (reference sequence). V shed 10 bases, J shed 2 bases, and the junction held 5 bases outside the gene matches. The CDR3 coding sequence is TGTGCCATCCTGGACAGGGGTAACACTGAAGCTTTCTTT. As protein: CAILDRGNTEAFF.

This clonotype was picked up a small number of times. The rearrangement links TRBV6-1 to TRBJ2-2, with 12 bases that match TRBD1. In germline, CDR1 is MNHNS, CDR2 SASEGT. V shed 6 bases and J 5 bases; nucleotides not matched to a gene: 13. The CDR3 has 18 residues. CDR3 coding DNA: TGTGCCAGCAGCTCAAAACCGGGACAGGGGGCGCTGACCGGGGAGCTGTTTTTT. Translating gives CASSSKPGQGALTGELFF.

Only a few counts were recorded for this clonotype. V and J are TRBV12-3 or TRBV12-4 and TRBJ1-1; D uncertain. The length of the CDR3 is 15 residues. With 3 bases removed from V and 4 bases from J, the gap between germline ends came to 15 bases. CDR3 bases: TGTGCCAGCAGTTTGCGTCCCAGCAGCGGCACTGAAGCTTTCTTT. It is translated as CASSLRPSSGTEAFF.

The gene calls are TRBV7-9 and TRBJ2-5; D gene unclear. The germline CDR1 and CDR2 sequences are SEHNR and FQNEAQ (reference sequence). The V end was cut by 10 bases, the J end by 2 bases, with 11 bases between. The CDR3 loop spans 12 amino acids. The CDR3 DNA reads TGTGCCACCAGAAGGTTACAAGAGACCCAGTACTTC. Encoded protein: CATRRLQETQYF.

V is TRBV7-9 and J is TRBJ2-2; TRBD1 matches 11 bases. The length of the CDR3 is 18 residues. V lost 3 bases, J lost 3 bases, and 9 bases stayed unmatched. Germline CDR1 reads SEHNR; CDR2 reads FQNEAQ (reference sequence). In nucleotides, the CDR3 is TGTGCCAGCAGCTTCTGGACAGGGGGCAACTGGGACACCGGGGAGCTGTTTTTT. This codes for CASSFWTGGNWDTGELFF.

A few counts support this clonotype. The CDR3 sequence: CASTARRGVEQPQHF. In DNA form, the CDR3 reads TGTGCCAGCACCGCCCGGCGGGGTGTTGAGCAGCCCCAGCATTTT. The genes are TRBV7-8 and TRBJ1-5; D is uncertain. The CDR3 loop spans 15 amino acids. CDR1 SGHVS and CDR2 FQNEAQ come from the germline V gene. V lost 7 bases, J lost 7 bases, and 20 bases lay in between.

The chain combines TRBV27 with TRBJ1-2; D possibly corresponds to TRBD1 (6 bases). The CDR3 is 17 residues long. The V gene lost 6 bases and the J gene lost 1 base, with 21 bases spanning the gap. Germline assignment: CDR1 MNHEY and CDR2 SMNVEV (reference sequence). DNA for the CDR3: TGTGCCAGCAGATCCCGGGGGGGCCCCCTTATTAACTATGGCTACACCTTC. Encoded protein: CASRSRGGPLINYGYTF.

The DNA of the CDR3 is TGTGCCAGCAATTCTCAACAGGGTGGCTACACCTTC. This translates into CASNSQQGGYTF. The chain joins TRBV28 to TRBJ1-2; D perhaps matches TRBD1 (6 bases). V was cut by 7 bases and J by 7 bases, with 13 bases left in between. This CDR3 has 12 residues. Germline V gene lookup returns CDR1 MDHEN and CDR2 SYDVKM.

This clonotype occurred a few times. The chain employs TRBV12-3 or TRBV12-4 and TRBJ1-4, with D maybe TRBD1 (5 bases). V lost 5 bases, J lost 8 bases, and 12 bases lay in between. The CDR3 covers 13 residues. Here the CDR3 DNA reads TGTGCCAGCAGTCCAGGGATTTGGGAAAAACTGTTTTTT. Residues: CASSPGIWEKLFF.

This chain connects TRBV18 to TRBJ1-1; D is possibly TRBD1 (6 bases). The CDR3 length is 17 residues. V lost 3 bases and J lost 0, with 17 bases in between. Per the germline V gene, CDR1 is KGHSH and CDR2 is LQKENI. The CDR3 region has the DNA TGTGCCAGCTCACCTCGGGGGGCTAACCCCATGAACACTGAAGCTTTCTTT. Residues: CASSPRGANPMNTEAFF.

The chain has TRBV20-1 and TRBJ2-1; 13 bases align to TRBD2. The CDR3 consists of 20 residues. In germline, CDR1 is DFQATT, CDR2 SNEGSKA (reference sequence). J lost 0 bases, V lost 5 bases, and 16 bases had no gene match. CDR3 sequence reads: CSAPITGGLAGPSSYNEQFF. DNA for the CDR3: TGCAGTGCTCCTATTACAGGGGGACTAGCGGGGCCGAGCTCCTACAATGAGCAGTTCTTC.